A selection of T cell receptor beta chains follows, all from one sample in a study of CD8+CD57+ T cells in acquired aplastic anemia. MiXCR, run by TCRdb on the reads, gives a single entry per CDR3 protein. The sample has approximately 200,000 distinct CDR3 sequences, 64% seen once. The sequenced sample was sorted CD4+, CD8+, or CD8+CD57+ T cells (not recorded which) from PBMCs. These TCRs come from a human donor with severe aplastic anemia or a healthy control (not recorded which). CDR3s include the opening cysteine and the closing phenylalanine or tryptophan. D genes are given only for firm matches. Part of the rows lack a size; the others show once, few, many or a class for expanded clones.

d_call	v_call	j_call	clone_size	cdr3_nt	cdr3_aa
TRBD1	TRBV10-3	TRBJ2-7	.	TGTGCCATCAGTGAGTCAAAGGGGACAGGGAACTACGAGCAGTACTTC	CAISESKGTGNYEQYF
.	TRBV10-2	TRBJ2-5	.	TGCGCCAGCAGTGAGCAGGAAGAGACCCAGTACTTC	CASSEQEETQYF
TRBD1	TRBV19	TRBJ2-5	once	TGTGCCAGTAGAAAAATTGACAGGGGTCAAGAGACCCAGTACTTC	CASRKIDRGQETQYF
.	TRBV20-1	TRBJ2-5	once	TGCAGTGCTAGAGCGGAGGCGATCCAAGAGACCCAGTACTTC	CSARAEAIQETQYF
.	TRBV7-9	TRBJ2-1	.	TGTGCCAGCAGCTTAATCGAAGAGCAGCTCTTC	CASSLIEEQLF
.	TRBV2	TRBJ2-7	.	TGTGCCAGCAGTGAGGCCAGGAGCTCCTACGAGCAGTACTTC	CASSEARSSYEQYF
TRBD1	TRBV19	TRBJ2-7	.	TGTGCCAGTAGTCCCGGGACAGGGCACTCCTACGAGCAGTACTTC	CASSPGTGHSYEQYF
.	TRBV7-2	TRBJ2-7	.	TGTGCCAGCAGCATCGGGGTATGGTACGAGCAGTACTTC	CASSIGVWYEQYF
.	TRBV29-1	TRBJ2-7	.	TGCAGCGTTGGTGGGAGCCCCTACGAGCAGTACTTC	CSVGGSPYEQYF
.	TRBV7-7	TRBJ2-7	.	TGTGCTAGCAGCTTAAGGGAAGGAGGCGAGCAGTACTTC	CASSLREGGEQYF
.	TRBV6-5	TRBJ1-2	.	TGTGCCGTGACACAGGGCAAGGATTCGGGCTACACCTTC	CAVTQGKDSGYTF
.	TRBV20-1	TRBJ2-7	.	TGCAGTGCTAGTACCCTTTCCTACGAGCAGTACTTC	CSASTLSYEQYF
.	TRBV5-1	TRBJ1-3	.	TGCGCCAGCAGCCCGCAGGGCAAGGAAAACACCATATATTTT	CASSPQGKENTIYF
TRBD1	TRBV2	TRBJ1-2	.	TGTGCCACACCTCGCCGACAGGGCCGTACTAACTATGGCTACACCTTC	CATPRRQGRTNYGYTF
.	TRBV7-9	TRBJ2-5	.	TGCGCCAGCAGCCAAGTGGACGTGGGGGTTGAGACCCAGTACTTC	CASSQVDVGVETQYF
.	TRBV20-1	TRBJ2-7	many	TGCAAGGCAGGGGTTCTGGGCGAGCAGTACTTC	CKAGVLGEQYF
TRBD2	TRBV24-1	TRBJ2-1	.	TGTGCCACCAGTGGGCTAGCGGGATACAATGAGCAGTTCTTC	CATSGLAGYNEQFF
.	TRBV5-1	TRBJ2-7	.	TGCGCCAGCAGCTTGCGAACAGGGGGGGGTGACGAGCAGTACTTC	CASSLRTGGGDEQYF
.	TRBV24-1	TRBJ2-2	.	TGTGCCACCGCGCTAAATAAACAGGGCCCCGGGGAGCTGTTTTTT	CATALNKQGPGELFF
.	TRBV5-1	TRBJ1-5	.	TGCGCCAGCAGCCCTGGGGGGGACACCTATTATCAGCCCCAGCATTTT	CASSPGGDTYYQPQHF
.	TRBV4-1	TRBJ1-4	.	TGCGCCAGCAGCCAAGCAGGCGGGCTGAACACTGTTTTT	CASSQAGGLNTVF
.	TRBV20-1	TRBJ2-7	.	TGCAGTGCTAGAGATCTGGTGTCCGACTACGAGCAGTACTTC	CSARDLVSDYEQYF
.	TRBV5-1	TRBJ2-7	.	TGCGCCAGCAGCTTGGAGGACGAGCAGTACTTC	CASSLEDEQYF
.	TRBV12-3/TRBV12-4	TRBJ2-7	.	TGTGCCAGCAGTCACCGGTCCCCGGGTGGGTACGAGCAGTACTTC	CASSHRSPGGYEQYF
.	TRBV25-1	TRBJ2-3	once	TGTGCCAGCAGTGAATTCCAGCGTCGAGGAACAGATACGCAGTATTTT	CASSEFQRRGTDTQYF
.	TRBV24-1	TRBJ2-2	.	TGTGCCACCAGTGCTTTCAGGGCAGGTGCGAACACCGGGGAGCTGTTTTTT	CATSAFRAGANTGELFF
.	TRBV7-8	TRBJ2-3	.	TGTGCCAGCCGAGCGGCTAGCACAGATACGCAGTATTTT	CASRAASTDTQYF
.	TRBV20-1	TRBJ2-7	.	TGCAGTGCTAGACCCGCCAAAAACTACGAGCAGTACTTC	CSARPAKNYEQYF
TRBD1	TRBV6-5	TRBJ1-2	.	TGTGCCAGCAGTCAGGACACTGGACAGGGTTATGGCTACACCTTC	CASSQDTGQGYGYTF
TRBD1	TRBV19	TRBJ2-7	.	TGTGCCGGTAGTATCGGACAGGGGCCGCACGAGCAGTACTTC	CAGSIGQGPHEQYF
.	TRBV7-9	TRBJ2-1	.	TGTGCCAGCAGCACCAGGACCAATGAGCAGTTCTTC	CASSTRTNEQFF
.	TRBV12-3/TRBV12-4	TRBJ2-6	once	TGTGCCAGCAGTCTAACTTACTCTGGGGCCAACGTCCTGACTTTC	CASSLTYSGANVLTF
TRBD1	TRBV19	TRBJ1-2	.	TGTGCCAGTAGTTGGACAGGGAACTATGGCTACACCTTC	CASSWTGNYGYTF
TRBD2	TRBV7-2	TRBJ2-5	.	TGTGCCAGCAGCTTACTAGCGGGAGGTCGAGAGACCCAGTACTTC	CASSLLAGGRETQYF
TRBD2	TRBV20-1	TRBJ2-1	once	TGCAGTGCTAGCCCCTTAGCGGGGGGCTCCTACAATGAGCAGTTCTTC	CSASPLAGGSYNEQFF
.	TRBV2	TRBJ2-7	few	TGTGCCAGCAGTCTAAGGACAGTCTACGAGCAGTACTTC	CASSLRTVYEQYF
TRBD1	TRBV9	TRBJ2-7	.	TGTGCCAGCAGCCACGGACAGGGGGTCGACGAGCAGTACTTC	CASSHGQGVDEQYF
.	TRBV2	TRBJ1-2	.	TGTGCCAGCAGTGAAAGGGCAGGGGTAACGAACTATGGCTACACCTTC	CASSERAGVTNYGYTF
.	TRBV6-6	TRBJ1-6	.	TGTGCCAGCAGTTACTCAGGGGAAACGGATTCACCCCTCCACTTT	CASSYSGETDSPLHF
.	TRBV20-1	TRBJ1-3	.	TGCAGTGCTAGAGAAGTGTCTCGGGGCACCATATATTTT	CSAREVSRGTIYF
.	TRBV2	TRBJ2-2	.	TGTGCCAGCAGTCAAGGTCGGGCGGGGCTGAACACCGGGGAGCTGTCCTTT	CASSQGRAGLNTGELSF
TRBD2	TRBV19	TRBJ2-5	.	TGTGCCAGCCATCCTGGGGTGTTTGAGCGGGGGAGGGGAGAGACCCAGTACTTC	CASHPGVFERGRGETQYF
TRBD1	TRBV19	TRBJ1-3	.	TGTGCCAGTAGGGGACAGGGAGGCTCTGGAAACACCATATATTTT	CASRGQGGSGNTIYF
TRBD2	TRBV7-8	TRBJ2-3	once	TGTGCCAGCAGCTTAGTTTTCGGGAGCGGGGGGGGCACAGATACGCAGTATTTT	CASSLVFGSGGGTDTQYF
.	TRBV7-6	TRBJ1-1	.	TGTGCCAGCAGCAGATACAGGGTAGGTGACACTGAAGCTTTCTTT	CASSRYRVGDTEAFF
.	TRBV4-3	TRBJ2-5	many	TGCGCCAGCAGCCAAGATGGTAGCCCAACGGAGACCCAGTACTTC	CASSQDGSPTETQYF
.	TRBV20-1	TRBJ1-2	few	TGCAGTGCTAGCTCGGGGGGGGTCTATGGCTACACCTTC	CSASSGGVYGYTF
.	TRBV10-3	TRBJ1-1	.	TGTGCCATCACCCAAACAGAGAACACTGAAGCTTTCTTT	CAITQTENTEAFF
TRBD1	TRBV13	TRBJ1-6	many	TGTGCCAGCAGCTTGGGGGACAGGGATAATTCACCCCTCCACTTT	CASSLGDRDNSPLHF
.	TRBV7-9	TRBJ2-7	few	TGTGCCAGCAGCTTACCAGGGCGGGCCTACGAGCAGTACTTC	CASSLPGRAYEQYF
.	TRBV20-1	TRBJ2-5	few	TGCAGTGTTCTTTCCGCAAAAGAGACCCAGTACTTC	CSVLSAKETQYF
.	TRBV12-3/TRBV12-4	TRBJ1-5	many	TGTGCCAGCAGCCCAAGCGGGGGCAATCAGCCCCAGCATTTT	CASSPSGGNQPQHF
.	TRBV9	TRBJ2-5	.	TGTGCCAGCAGCGTAGGGTTTGAACGGGGGCCAGAGACCCAGTACTTC	CASSVGFERGPETQYF
.	TRBV7-2	TRBJ1-3	once	TGTGCCAGCAGCTTACTGTCAGGGGTGGGAAACACCATATATTTT	CASSLLSGVGNTIYF